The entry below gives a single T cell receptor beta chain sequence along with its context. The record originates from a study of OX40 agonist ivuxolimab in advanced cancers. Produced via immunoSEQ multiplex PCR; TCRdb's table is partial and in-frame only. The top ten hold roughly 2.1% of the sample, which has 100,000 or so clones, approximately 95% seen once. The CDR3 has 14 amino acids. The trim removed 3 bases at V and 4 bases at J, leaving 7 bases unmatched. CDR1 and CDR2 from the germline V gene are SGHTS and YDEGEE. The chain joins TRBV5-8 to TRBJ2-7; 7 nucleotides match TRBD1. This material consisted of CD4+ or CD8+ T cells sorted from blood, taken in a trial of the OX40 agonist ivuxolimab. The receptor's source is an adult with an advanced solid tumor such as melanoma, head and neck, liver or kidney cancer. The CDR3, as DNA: TGTGCCAGCAGCTCCAGACAGGGATGGTACGAGCAGTACTTC. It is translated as CASSSRQGWYEQYF.